This passage covers 11 T cell receptor beta chains from one sample sequenced in a study of T cells expressing NK-cell markers. From the 5' RACE reads, TCRdb lists one entry per CDR3 protein and no DNA. The sample has 150,000 or so distinct CDR3 sequences. Sequenced sample: blood T cells: a sorted CD56 or NKG2C T cell subset, CD4+ or CD8+ T cells, or bulk PBMC T cells (not recorded which). These receptors were taken from a woman aged 50 to 60 in good health.

The CDR3 is CASSQESGQLSSYEQYF. The chain carries TRBV4-1 and TRBJ2-7. There are 17 residues in the CDR3. The V gene's germline CDR1 is MGHRA and CDR2 YSYEKL.

The rearrangement links TRBV11-3 to TRBJ2-7. Germline V CDR1 and CDR2: SGHNT, YENEEA. The CDR3 has 14 residues. The CDR3 here is CASRTQGSSYEQYF.

This chain connects TRBV7-9 to TRBJ2-3; TCRdb calls TRBD1, which cannot be checked without DNA. The CDR3 covers 16 residues. Per the germline V gene, CDR1 is SEHNR and CDR2 is FQNEAQ (reference sequence). CDR3 amino acids: CASSPWTGGATDTQYF.

CDR3 amino acids: CATSDLGLERGGELFF. The V and J genes are TRBV24-1 and TRBJ2-2; TCRdb selects TRBD1, and the lack of DNA leaves this call unchecked. The CDR3 has 16 residues. The germline V gene has CDR1 KGHDR and CDR2 SFDVKD.

The chain carries TRBV30 and TRBJ2-2; without DNA, the TCRdb call of TRBD2 cannot be checked. Germline CDR1 GTSNPN, CDR2 SVGIG (reference sequence). This CDR3 comprises 13 residues. This CDR3 reads CAQGTMGTGELFF.

The rearrangement uses TRBV11-2 and TRBJ2-7; the TCRdb D gene call, TRBD1, has no DNA to confirm it. Germline V gene sequence: CDR1 SGHAT, CDR2 FQNNGV. The CDR3 spans 16 residues. CDR3 region: CASSSPRDRVSYEQYF.

The J gene is TRBJ1-4, the V gene TRBV4-1. CDR3 length: 11 amino acids. CDR1 is MGHRA and CDR2 is YSYEKL in the germline V gene. The CDR3 reads CASSHIEKLFF.

The chain recombines TRBV2 with TRBJ2-1; the TCRdb call, TRBD1, lacks DNA for checking. The CDR3 runs to 16 residues. Germline loops: CDR1 SNHLY, CDR2 FYNNEI. The CDR3 loop reads CASSAPGQSSYNEQFF.

The rearrangement uses TRBV12-3 or TRBV12-4 and TRBJ1-6. The CDR3 has 15 amino acids. CDR3 sequence: CASSLRTGPNSPLHF.

The gene calls are TRBV24-1 and TRBJ2-5; the TRBD1 assignment by TCRdb is unverifiable without DNA. The CDR3 runs to 14 residues. The V gene's germline CDR1 is KGHDR and CDR2 SFDVKD. Here the CDR3 reads CATSGREYQETQYF.

The chain joins TRBV4-1 to TRBJ1-1; the D call of TRBD1 rests on TCRdb alone, since no DNA is present to check it. The CDR3 has 14 amino acids. Germline assignment: CDR1 MGHRA and CDR2 YSYEKL. The CDR3 protein is CASSRDSQNTEAFF.